This T cell receptor (beta chain) was found in a study of CD8 T cells in Susac syndrome. V lost 6 bases to trimming and J lost 7 bases; unmatched junction nucleotides: 12. CDR3 length equals 15 residues. Germline V gene lookup returns CDR1 SQVTM and CDR2 ANQGSEA. Reverse transcription of roughly 0.5 to 1 ug RNA used random hexamers. TCRdb analysed the immunoSEQ multiplex PCR reads with MiXCR anew, one entry per CDR3 protein. Of approximately 160,000 distinct CDR3 sequences listed, approximately 92% are singletons. This clonotype originated in a human donor in good health. The genes are TRBV29-1 and TRBJ1-5; TRBD1 agrees at 10 bases. Sequenced material: CD4+ T cells from PBMCs. The CDR3 sequence: CSVSLGTGEHQPQHF. The DNA for the CDR3 is TGCAGCGTGTCCCTGGGGACAGGGGAGCACCAGCCCCAGCATTTT.